These 22 T cell receptor beta chains came from one sample sequenced in a study of OX40 agonist ivuxolimab in advanced cancers. Profiling relied on immunoSEQ multiplex PCR, and the TCRdb table lists in-frame clones only, not all of them. The table includes about 74,000 clones, around 82% detected once. Sequenced material: CD4+ or CD8+ T cells sorted from blood, taken in a trial of the OX40 agonist ivuxolimab. All receptors come from an adult with an advanced solid tumor such as melanoma, head and neck, liver or kidney cancer.

V is TRBV27 and J is TRBJ1-6; D not resolved. The CDR3 has 14 amino acids. Trimming removed 6 bases from V and 2 bases from J, with 8 bases in between. CDR1 is MNHEY and CDR2 is SMNVEV in the germline V gene (reference sequence). In DNA form, the CDR3 reads TGTGCCAGCAGAGGGAAGACCTATAATTCACCCCTCCACTTT. Translating it yields CASRGKTYNSPLHF.

The chain has TRBV5-8 and TRBJ2-5, with 11 bases lining up with TRBD2. The germline V gene has CDR1 SGHTS and CDR2 YDEGEE. V gave up 4 bases and J gave up 4 bases; unmatched junction bases: 9. The CDR3 has 16 amino acids. The CDR3 here is CASSLTGTSGSETQYF. CDR3 nucleotide sequence: TGTGCCAGCAGCCTAACCGGGACTAGCGGTTCAGAGACCCAGTACTTC.

This chain uses TRBV28 with TRBJ2-1; TRBD2 matches 14 bases. Germline-derived CDR1 and CDR2 are MDHEN and SYDVKM. The CDR3 extends over 15 amino acids. V lost 3 bases and J lost 8; bases outside the gene matches: 3. CDR3 in DNA: TGTGCCAGCAGTTTGAGGGGACTAGCGGGGGATGAGCAGTTCTTC. Its protein is CASSLRGLAGDEQFF.

The chain employs TRBV9 and TRBJ1-4, with D unclear. Trimming took off 1 base at V and 8 bases at J, with 12 bases between the two ends. Germline lookup yields CDR1 SGDLS and CDR2 YYNGEE. The CDR3 extends over 14 amino acids. The CDR3, as DNA: TGTGCCAGCAGCGTAAGCATAGTCGGGGAAAAACTGTTTTTT. Translated, it gives CASSVSIVGEKLFF.

The CDR3 DNA reads as TGCGCCAGCAGCCGAGGGGGCTCCTACGAGCAGTACTTC. Its protein product is CASSRGGSYEQYF. The gene calls are TRBV4-3 and TRBJ2-7; TRBD1 is a possible D gene (6 bases). V lost 4 bases and J 0 bases, leaving 7 bases between the germline ends. In germline, CDR1 is LGHNA, CDR2 YSLEER. This CDR3 has 13 residues.

The chain joins TRBV5-8 to TRBJ2-3; the D is unclear. The CDR3 length is 14 residues. Per germline, CDR1 SGHTS and CDR2 YDEGEE. Trimming stripped 2 bases from V and 3 bases from J, with 10 bases between. The CDR3: CASSFSPGTDTQYF. CDR3 nucleotides: TGTGCCAGCAGCTTCTCGCCGGGTACAGATACGCAGTATTTT.

The gene calls are TRBV29-1 and TRBJ1-3; D gene unclear. In germline, CDR1 is SQVTM, CDR2 ANQGSEA. This CDR3 is 13 amino acids long. V was pared by 7 bases and J by 0 bases, with 10 bases between. CDR3 coding DNA: TGCAGCGCCGTGGGGAACTCTGGAAACACCATATATTTT. Translated, it gives CSAVGNSGNTIYF.

The chain joins TRBV5-1 to TRBJ2-3; D ambiguous. The CDR3 has 12 residues. Deletions cut 4 bases from V and 4 bases from J, with 7 bases between. CDR1 is SGHRS, CDR2 YFSETQ, per germline. CDR3 coding DNA: TGCGCCAGCAGCCCGAACCCAGATACGCAGTATTTT. Protein: CASSPNPDTQYF.

This clone was seen once. The rearrangement uses TRBV7-9 and TRBJ2-4; TRBD2 agrees at 14 bases. After removal of 5 bases from V and 5 bases from J, the junction contained 5 bases not matched to a gene. This CDR3 spans 16 amino acids. Germline-derived CDR1 and CDR2 are SEHNR and FQNEAQ (reference sequence). In DNA form, the CDR3 reads TGTGCCAGCAGCCGAGGGACTAGCGGGGGTCAAAACATTCAGTACTTC. As protein: CASSRGTSGGQNIQYF.

V gene TRBV7-6 combines with J gene TRBJ2-5, with D unresolved. The CDR3 has 14 amino acids. Trimming pared 5 bases from V and 4 bases from J, leaving 14 bases between. Per germline, CDR1 SGHVS and CDR2 FNYEAQ. The CDR3: CASSPALTTETQYF. CDR3 sequence (DNA): TGTGCCAGCAGCCCCGCCCTCACCACAGAGACCCAGTACTTC. Supplemented by reference TRBV7-6 and TRBJ2-5, the full variable domain reads GAGVSQSPRYKVTKRGQDVALRCDPISGHVSLYWYRQALGQGPEFLTYFNYEAQQDKSGLPNDRFSAERPEGSISTLTIQRTEQRDSAMYRCASSPALTTETQYFGPGTRLLVL.

The rearrangement joins TRBV7-3 to TRBJ2-5; 8 nucleotides line up with TRBD1. Germline-derived CDR1 and CDR2 are SGHTA and FQGTGA. The J segment lost 4 bases and the V segment lost 7 bases, leaving 8 bases of the junction unmatched. The CDR3 covers 14 residues. The CDR3 loop is CASNAYRGSETQYF. The CDR3 coding sequence is TGTGCCAGCAACGCATACAGGGGGTCAGAGACCCAGTACTTC.

V gene TRBV30 combines with J gene TRBJ2-1, with a possible D match to TRBD2 (5 bases). Trimming pared 4 bases from V and 6 bases from J, leaving 13 bases between. The germline V gene has CDR1 GTSNPN and CDR2 SVGIG (reference sequence). The length of the CDR3 is 13 residues. CDR3 bases: TGTGCCTGGATGGAGGTTAGCCTCAATGAGCAGTTCTTC. Translating gives CAWMEVSLNEQFF.

Comments on this clone: The same CDR3 also results from other DNA sequences found in this sample. This chain links TRBV9 with TRBJ2-5; 8 nucleotides line up with TRBD1. Germline trimming cut 0 bases from V and 4 bases from J; bases unmatched to any gene: 2. The germline V gene encodes CDR1 SGDLS and CDR2 YYNGEE. The CDR3 covers 14 residues. CDR3 nucleotides: TGTGCCAGCAGCGTAGGGACAGGGCGAGAGACCCAGTACTTC. Its protein is CASSVGTGRETQYF.

The genes are TRBV9 and TRBJ2-5; 8 nucleotides agree with TRBD2. The germline V gene encodes CDR1 SGDLS and CDR2 YYNGEE. The CDR3 extends over 15 amino acids. Trimming cost V 3 bases and J 3 bases; bases outside gene matches: 7. Here the CDR3 reads CASSERGTKKETQYF. CDR3 sequence (DNA): TGTGCCAGCAGCGAGCGGGGGACTAAAAAAGAGACCCAGTACTTC.

V and J are TRBV28 and TRBJ2-5; 7 bases are a match to TRBD1. V trimming: 3 bases; J trimming: 2 bases; junction bases outside the gene matches: 6. Germline values: CDR1 MDHEN, CDR2 SYDVKM. The CDR3 has 15 residues. The CDR3, as DNA: TGTGCCAGCAGTTTTTATGACAGGGCACAAGAGACCCAGTACTTC. As protein: CASSFYDRAQETQYF.

This clone was seen a few times. V usage is TRBV6-6 and J usage is TRBJ1-1, with 10 nucleotides matching TRBD1. The junction had 8 bases not matched to a gene; V was cut back by 5 bases and J by 8 bases. This CDR3 spans 14 amino acids. Per the germline V gene, CDR1 is MNHNY and CDR2 is SVGAGI (reference sequence). CDR3 nucleotide sequence: TGTGCCAGCAGTCTGTGGGACAGGGGCGCAGAAGCTTTCTTT. The encoded protein is CASSLWDRGAEAFF.

This clone was counted a single time. This rearrangement joins TRBV28 to TRBJ2-2; 7 bases line up with TRBD2. The CDR3 sequence is 14 residues long. The germline V gene encodes CDR1 MDHEN and CDR2 SYDVKM. After removal of 8 bases from V and 2 bases from J, the junction contained 5 bases not matched to a gene. The CDR3 here is CASRLASNTGELFF. The CDR3 DNA follows: TGTGCCAGCCGACTAGCATCCAACACCGGGGAGCTGTTTTTT.

This clone occurred a few times. The chain is built from TRBV19 and TRBJ2-2; 8 bases align to TRBD1. Unmatched junction bases numbered 5, after V lost 2 bases and J lost 6 bases. Germline loops: CDR1 LNHDA, CDR2 SQIVND (reference sequence). This CDR3 comprises 15 residues. For the CDR3, the DNA is TGTGCCAGTAGTATAAGGGACAGGAGTGCCGGGGAGCTGTTTTTT. Translating gives CASSIRDRSAGELFF.

Relative to its sample, this clone is medium-sized. The chain recombines TRBV5-1 with TRBJ1-1; D possibly corresponds to TRBD1 (5 bases). CDR1 is SGHRS and CDR2 is YFSETQ in the germline V gene. The CDR3 extends over 15 amino acids. V was cut by 6 bases and J by 0 bases, with 15 bases left in between. The CDR3 DNA reads as TGCGCCAGCACGGAGGGGCCGGATATGAACACTGAAGCTTTCTTT. Translating gives CASTEGPDMNTEAFF.

This clone was observed a handful of times. The chain couples TRBV5-1 to TRBJ2-2; D gene ambiguous. CDR3 length: 14 amino acids. Deletions cut 0 bases from V and 2 bases from J, with 5 bases between. Germline lookup yields CDR1 SGHRS and CDR2 YFSETQ. As DNA, the CDR3 is TGCGCCAGCAGCTTGGGCAGTAACACCGGGGAGCTGTTTTTT. It is translated as CASSLGSNTGELFF.

The J gene is TRBJ2-7, the V gene TRBV5-1; 7 positions agree with TRBD2. V gave up 3 bases and J gave up 0 bases; unmatched junction bases: 9. This CDR3 has 16 amino acids. The germline V gene encodes CDR1 SGHRS and CDR2 YFSETQ. The CDR3 DNA is TGCGCCAGCAGCTCTACCGTCAGCGGGAACTCCTACGAGCAGTACTTC. It yields the protein CASSSTVSGNSYEQYF.

V usage is TRBV30 and J usage is TRBJ2-2; 7 positions agree with TRBD2. With V trimmed by 5 bases and J by 2 bases, 5 bases remained unmatched. Germline CDR1 reads GTSNPN; CDR2 reads SVGIG (reference sequence). The CDR3 has 14 residues. The CDR3 DNA reads TGTGCCTGGGCGGGGGACTTTAACACCGGGGAGCTGTTTTTT. The encoded protein is CAWAGDFNTGELFF.